This T cell receptor (beta chain) was found in a study of CD8 T cell repertoires and HIV-1 epitope variants. Study background: IL-2, IL-7 and IL-15 were added on days 3 and 7 of 10-day cultures. Separate from the cultures, 1M uncultured T cells served as baseline.

As concerns this clone: Antigen specificity is unknown. One end of the junction is discordant with germline, which a read error may explain.

Sequencing was performed with immunoSEQ multiplex PCR; in TCRdb, only in-frame clones are kept and a portion is missing. The sample yields 5,000 to 6,500 clones, 55% to 75% seen once. The CDR3 contains 14 residues. The receptor's source is a male donor with HIV. This rearrangement joins TRBV5-3 to TRBJ1-2; TRBD1 matches 10 bases. TRBV5-3 is flagged as an ORF with uncertain function. Sequences were obtained from cultured CD8+ T cells derived from PBMCs. The CDR3 here is CASSDPGTGVLGAF. DNA of the CDR3: TGTGCCAGCAGCGATCCCGGGACAGGGGTCCTCGGTGCCTTC.